This T cell receptor (beta chain) was sequenced in a study of human T cells and chemical hapten exposure. Study context: The scalp of each patient received a weekly diphenylcyclopropenone dose for the full approximately 26-week study.

One entry per CDR3 protein results from TCRdb running MiXCR on the RACE reads. The table shows approximately 100,000 distinct CDR3 sequences, with roughly 9.6% occurring only once. Concerning this clonotype: Its specificity is not known. Germline is not matched at one junction end, which may reflect a read error.

Study observations and caveats: No alteration of TCRs above 1 in 1000 frequency was seen with DPC sensitization.

As to time point: patch test 1, 2 weeks after DPC sensitization. Treatment noted: therapeutic diphenylcyclopropenone sensitization with weekly scalp DPC. At every patch-test visit, blood was drawn before the patch test was applied. The sequences come from whole blood, collected in connection with sensitization to the hapten diphenylcyclopropenone (DPC). The sequence was obtained from a woman between 40 and 55 years old with alopecia areata. Some clones in this sample may be carry-over from other donors' samples.

For the CDR3, the DNA is TGTGCCAGCAGCCAAGGTAGCCATCAGCCCCAGCATTTT. Translating gives CASSQGSHQPQHF. The chain couples TRBV3-1 to TRBJ1-5; no definite D call. This CDR3 comprises 13 residues. The germline CDR1 and CDR2 sequences are LGHDT and YNNKEL (reference sequence).